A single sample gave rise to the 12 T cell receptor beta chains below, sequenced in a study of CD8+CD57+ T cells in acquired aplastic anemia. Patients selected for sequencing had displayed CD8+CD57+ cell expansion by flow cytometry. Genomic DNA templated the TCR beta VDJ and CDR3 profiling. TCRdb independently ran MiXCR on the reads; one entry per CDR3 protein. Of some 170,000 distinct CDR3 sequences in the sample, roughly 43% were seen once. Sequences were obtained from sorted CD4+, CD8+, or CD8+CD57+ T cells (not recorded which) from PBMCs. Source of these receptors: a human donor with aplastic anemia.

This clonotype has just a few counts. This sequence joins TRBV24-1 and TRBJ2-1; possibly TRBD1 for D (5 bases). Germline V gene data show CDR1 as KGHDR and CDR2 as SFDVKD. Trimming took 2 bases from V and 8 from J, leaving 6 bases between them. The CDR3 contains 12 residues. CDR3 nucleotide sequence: TGTGCCACCAGTGATTCCAGGGATGAGCAGTTCTTC. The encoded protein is CATSDSRDEQFF.

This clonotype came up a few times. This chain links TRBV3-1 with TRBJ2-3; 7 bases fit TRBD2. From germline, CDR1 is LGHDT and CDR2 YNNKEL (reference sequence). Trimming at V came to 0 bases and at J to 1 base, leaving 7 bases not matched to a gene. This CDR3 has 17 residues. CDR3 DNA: TGTGCCAGCAGCCAAGAAAGGGGCAGCGGGGGCACAGATACGCAGTATTTT. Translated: CASSQERGSGGTDTQYF.

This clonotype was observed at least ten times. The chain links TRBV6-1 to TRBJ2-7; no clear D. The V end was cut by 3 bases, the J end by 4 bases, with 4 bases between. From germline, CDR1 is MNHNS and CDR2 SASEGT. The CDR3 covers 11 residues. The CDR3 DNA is TGTGCCAGCAGTGATAGGTACGAGCAGTACTTC. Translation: CASSDRYEQYF.

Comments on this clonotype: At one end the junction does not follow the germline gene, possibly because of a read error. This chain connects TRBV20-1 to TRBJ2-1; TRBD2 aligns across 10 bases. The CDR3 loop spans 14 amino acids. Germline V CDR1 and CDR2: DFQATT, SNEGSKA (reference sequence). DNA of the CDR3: TGCAGTGCTAGTCGGACTAGCGGAAACAATAAGCAGTTCTTC. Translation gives CSASRTSGNNKQFF.

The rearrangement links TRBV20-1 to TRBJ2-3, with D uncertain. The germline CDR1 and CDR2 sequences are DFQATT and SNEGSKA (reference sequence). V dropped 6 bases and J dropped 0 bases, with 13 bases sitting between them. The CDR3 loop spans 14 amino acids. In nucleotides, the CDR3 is TGCAGTGCCGGCCCCCGGGCTAGCACAGATACGCAGTATTTT. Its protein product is CSAGPRASTDTQYF.

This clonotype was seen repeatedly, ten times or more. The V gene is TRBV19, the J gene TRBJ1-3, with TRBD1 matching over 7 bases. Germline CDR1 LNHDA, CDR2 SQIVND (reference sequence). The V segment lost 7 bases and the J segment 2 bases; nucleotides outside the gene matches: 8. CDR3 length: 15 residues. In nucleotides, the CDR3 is TGTGCCAGTAAGCCCCCCACAGGGGCTGGAAACACCATATATTTT. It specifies CASKPPTGAGNTIYF.

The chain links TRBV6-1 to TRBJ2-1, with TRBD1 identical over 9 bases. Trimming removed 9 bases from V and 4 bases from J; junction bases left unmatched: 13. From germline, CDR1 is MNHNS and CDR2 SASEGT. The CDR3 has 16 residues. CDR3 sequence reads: CASKNSGTGSYNEQFF. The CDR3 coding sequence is TGTGCCAGTAAAAACTCCGGGACAGGGTCTTACAATGAGCAGTTCTTC.

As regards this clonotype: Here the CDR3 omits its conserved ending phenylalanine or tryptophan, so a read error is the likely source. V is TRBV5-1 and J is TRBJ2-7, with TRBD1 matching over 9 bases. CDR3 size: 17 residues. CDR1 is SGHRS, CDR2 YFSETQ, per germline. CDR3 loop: CAGSIRTGALSSYEQYS. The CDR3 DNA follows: TGCGCCGGCAGCATCCGGACAGGGGCCCTGAGCTCCTACGAGCAGTACTCC.

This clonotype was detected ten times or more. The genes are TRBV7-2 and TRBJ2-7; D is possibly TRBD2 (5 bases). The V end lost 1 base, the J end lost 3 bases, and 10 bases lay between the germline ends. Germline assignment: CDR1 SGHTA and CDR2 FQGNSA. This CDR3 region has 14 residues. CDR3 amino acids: CASSLGFGDYEQYF. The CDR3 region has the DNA TGTGCCAGCAGCTTAGGCTTCGGGGACTACGAGCAGTACTTC.

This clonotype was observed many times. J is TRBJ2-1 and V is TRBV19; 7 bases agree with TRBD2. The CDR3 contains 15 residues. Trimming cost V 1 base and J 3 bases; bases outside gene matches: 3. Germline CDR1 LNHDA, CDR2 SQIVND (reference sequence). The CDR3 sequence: CASSIGAGVYNEQFF. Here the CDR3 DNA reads TGTGCCAGTAGTATAGGTGCGGGGGTCTACAATGAGCAGTTCTTC.

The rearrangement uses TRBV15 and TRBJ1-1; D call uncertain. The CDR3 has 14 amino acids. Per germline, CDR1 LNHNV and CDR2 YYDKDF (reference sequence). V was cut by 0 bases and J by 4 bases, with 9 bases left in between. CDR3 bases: TGTGCCACCAGCAGAGATCACGCGGGCACTGAAGCTTTCTTT. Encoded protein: CATSRDHAGTEAFF.

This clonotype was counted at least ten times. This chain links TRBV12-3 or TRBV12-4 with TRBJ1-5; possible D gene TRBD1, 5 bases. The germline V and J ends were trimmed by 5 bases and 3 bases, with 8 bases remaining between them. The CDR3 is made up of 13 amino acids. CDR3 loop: CASSTGFNQPQHF. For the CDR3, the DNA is TGTGCCAGCAGTACAGGTTTCAATCAGCCCCAGCATTTT.